This passage covers 5 T cell receptor beta chains from one sample sequenced in a study of lymphopenia after photon versus proton radiotherapy. Assay: immunoSEQ multiplex PCR; the TCRdb copy retains only in-frame clones and omits some. The table records roughly 16,000 clones, about nine tenths of them present only once. Sequencing was performed on peripheral blood, taken from a patient treated with proton-based radiotherapy. The receptors come from a man in his 70s with pancreatic cancer.

The chain carries TRBV6-1 and TRBJ1-2; a weak D match, TRBD1 (5 bases). V dropped 4 bases and J dropped 4 bases, with 13 bases sitting between them. Per germline, CDR1 MNHNS and CDR2 SASEGT. This CDR3 has 14 residues. The CDR3 nucleotides read TGTGCCAGCAGTGGGACGTGGGGCGTCTATGGCTACACCTTC. This gives the protein CASSGTWGVYGYTF.

V usage is TRBV14 and J usage is TRBJ1-1; D is undetermined. V was pared by 3 bases and J by 1 base, with 6 bases between. The CDR3 contains 13 residues. Germline CDR1 and CDR2: SGHDN and FVKESK. The CDR3 sequence: CASSQTGNTEAFF. CDR3 coding DNA: TGTGCCAGCAGCCAGACTGGGAACACTGAAGCTTTCTTT.

V usage is TRBV15 and J usage is TRBJ2-5, with D perhaps matching TRBD2 (6 bases). From germline, CDR1 is LNHNV and CDR2 YYDKDF (reference sequence). The CDR3 is made up of 14 amino acids. The V gene lost 3 bases and the J gene lost 7 bases, with 15 bases spanning the gap. The CDR3 protein is CATSSDSAGGTQYF. In nucleotides, the CDR3 is TGTGCCACCAGCAGCGACAGTGCCGGGGGGACCCAGTACTTC.

The CDR3 region has the DNA TGTGCCAGCAGGAGGGAAGGGCTTGGAGCGAACACTGAAGCTTTCTTT. This gives the protein CASRREGLGANTEAFF. The rearrangement joins TRBV4-2 to TRBJ1-1, with D uncertain. V was shortened by 6 bases and J by 1 base, with 18 bases between the two germline ends. Germline V gene sequence: CDR1 LGHNA, CDR2 YNFKEQ. This CDR3 is built from 16 residues.

This clone was detected only a few times. This chain links TRBV30 with TRBJ1-1; D call uncertain. V dropped 0 bases and J dropped 6 bases, with 5 bases sitting between them. The CDR3 runs to 11 residues. CDR1 is GTSNPN, CDR2 SVGIG, per germline (reference sequence). DNA of the CDR3: TGTGCCTGGAGTGTTCTGTCTGAAGCTTTCTTT. Translating gives CAWSVLSEAFF. Full variable domain (remainder filled in from reference TRBV30 and TRBJ1-1): SQTIHQWPATLVQPVGSPLSLECTVEGTSNPNLYWYRQAAGRGLQLLFYSVGIGQISSEVPQNLSASRPQDRQFILSSKKLLLSDSGFYLCAWSVLSEAFFGQGTRLTVV.